Presented here are 32 T cell receptor beta chains from one specimen sequenced in a study of monozygotic twins with cystic fibrosis. TCRdb's copy holds only in-frame clones and misses some; the assay was immunoSEQ multiplex PCR. The repertoire has 25,000 to 30,000 clones, 90% of them found once; the top ten carry 0.54%. The sequenced sample was blood. Receptor source: a girl aged 2 to 9 with cystic fibrosis.

This sequence joins TRBV6-1 and TRBJ2-7; a weak D match, TRBD1 (5 bases). V lost 0 bases and J lost 4, with 16 bases in between. This CDR3 is built from 16 residues. The germline V gene has CDR1 MNHNS and CDR2 SASEGT. CDR3 in amino acids: CASSEAPGPPMYEQYF. The CDR3 nucleotides read TGTGCCAGCAGTGAAGCTCCAGGGCCCCCGATGTACGAGCAGTACTTC.

Here the CDR3 reads CASSPRESTGELFF. CDR3 DNA sequence: TGTGCCAGCTCACCACGAGAATCCACCGGGGAGCTGTTTTTT. The chain links TRBV18 to TRBJ2-2; D gene unclear. This CDR3 spans 14 amino acids. The V end lost 1 base, the J end lost 4 bases, and 7 bases lay between the germline ends. The V gene's germline CDR1 is KGHSH and CDR2 LQKENI.

The chain joins TRBV27 to TRBJ2-2; perhaps D is TRBD1 or TRBD2 (5 bases each). The ends were cut back, 1 base at V and 4 bases at J, with 10 bases in the middle. The germline V gene encodes CDR1 MNHEY and CDR2 SMNVEV (reference sequence). The CDR3 has 15 residues. The CDR3 bases are TGTGCCAGCAGTTTATTTCCCGGGGCCACCGGGGAGCTGTTTTTT. This codes for CASSLFPGATGELFF.

J is TRBJ2-1 and V is TRBV4-1, with D perhaps matching TRBD2 (6 bases). Germline CDR1 and CDR2: MGHRA and YSYEKL. The CDR3 sequence is 16 residues long. Trimming cost V 1 base and J 3 bases, with 13 bases left between them. CDR3 protein: CASSQVQVADYNEQFF. In nucleotides, the CDR3 is TGCGCCAGCAGCCAAGTCCAGGTAGCGGACTACAATGAGCAGTTCTTC.

The CDR3 is CASSPRTSGGSRTYEQYF. CDR3 nucleotides: TGTGCCAGCAGCCCGAGGACTAGCGGGGGGTCGCGAACCTACGAGCAGTACTTC. The chain couples TRBV7-2 to TRBJ2-7, with 14 bases matching TRBD2. J was trimmed by 2 bases and V by 5 bases; bases with no gene match: 11. This CDR3 contains 18 residues. Germline V lookup: CDR1 SGHTA, CDR2 FQGNSA.

The chain recombines TRBV7-8 with TRBJ1-1; 8 bases align to TRBD1. CDR1 and CDR2 (germline): SGHVS, FQNEAQ. With 3 bases clipped from V and 5 bases from J, the junction kept 5 bases outside the gene matches. The CDR3 loop spans 14 amino acids. The CDR3 is CASSLETGETEAFF. For the CDR3, the DNA is TGTGCCAGCAGCTTGGAGACAGGGGAAACTGAAGCTTTCTTT.

This sequence joins TRBV7-2 and TRBJ2-7; 12 positions agree with TRBD1. Trimming removed 1 base from V and 5 bases from J; junction bases left unmatched: 3. The CDR3 covers 15 residues. CDR1 is SGHTA, CDR2 FQGNSA, per germline. In DNA, the CDR3 is TGTGCCAGCAGCTTAGAGGGGACAGGGGGCCACGAGCAGTACTTC. It encodes CASSLEGTGGHEQYF.

The CDR3 protein is CASSLIHLTGMDYGYTF. Here the CDR3 DNA reads TGTGCCAGCAGCCTCATCCACTTGACAGGGATGGACTATGGCTACACCTTC. The rearrangement links TRBV27 to TRBJ1-2; 7 bases are shared with TRBD1. Per the germline V gene, CDR1 is MNHEY and CDR2 is SMNVEV (reference sequence). This CDR3 is built from 17 residues. V was clipped by 6 bases and J by 3 bases; unmatched bases: 16.

The J gene is TRBJ2-3, the V gene TRBV5-5, with D maybe TRBD2 (5 bases). CDR3 length: 12 residues. CDR1 is SGHKS, CDR2 YYEKEE, per germline (reference sequence). Deletions cut 4 bases from V and 8 bases from J, with 11 bases between. DNA for the CDR3: TGTGCCAGCAGCCTTCCGAGCGGTACGCAGTATTTT. Translated: CASSLPSGTQYF.

V gene TRBV5-5 combines with J gene TRBJ2-7; D is unclear. The CDR3 is 14 residues long. Trimming cost V 2 bases and J 0 bases, with 9 bases left between them. The germline V gene has CDR1 SGHKS and CDR2 YYEKEE (reference sequence). The CDR3 nucleotides read TGTGCCAGCAGCTTAAACAGAGACTCCTACGAGCAGTACTTC. Amino acids: CASSLNRDSYEQYF.

V gene TRBV9 combines with J gene TRBJ2-1; D tentatively fits TRBD1 or TRBD2 (5 bases each). The V and J ends lost 0 bases and 4 bases respectively, with 14 bases between them. The germline V gene encodes CDR1 SGDLS and CDR2 YYNGEE. The CDR3 length is 16 residues. This CDR3 is CASSVGGHRGYNEQFF. Written as DNA, the CDR3 is TGTGCCAGCAGCGTAGGAGGGCATAGGGGATACAATGAGCAGTTCTTC.

This rearrangement joins TRBV7-8 to TRBJ2-1, with 14 bases that match TRBD2. CDR1 and CDR2 (germline): SGHVS, FQNEAQ. V dropped 5 bases and J dropped 8; count of bases not matched to a gene: 8. The CDR3 is 16 amino acids. The CDR3, as DNA: TGTGCCAGCAGCGGGGGACTAGCGGGGGCGGGGTATGAGCAGTTCTTC. As protein: CASSGGLAGAGYEQFF. Using reference TRBV7-8 and TRBJ2-1 for the parts outside the CDR3, the full variable domain is GAGVSQSPRYKVAKRGQDVALRCDPISGHVSLFWYQQALGQGPEFLTYFQNEAQLDKSGLPSDRFFAERPEGSVSTLKIQRTQQEDSAVYLCASSGGLAGAGYEQFFGPGTRLTVL.

The chain uses TRBV6-5 and TRBJ2-1, with D perhaps matching TRBD2 (5 bases). With 2 bases removed from V and 7 bases from J, the gap between germline ends came to 15 bases. CDR3 length: 15 amino acids. In germline, CDR1 is MNHEY, CDR2 SVGAGI. The CDR3: CASSYVGLEVNEQFF. DNA of the CDR3: TGTGCCAGCAGTTACGTAGGACTGGAGGTTAATGAGCAGTTCTTC.

The chain couples TRBV29-1 to TRBJ2-7, with no clear D. Trimming cost V 4 bases and J 7 bases, with 8 bases left between them. Germline CDR1 reads SQVTM; CDR2 reads ANQGSEA. The CDR3 has 10 residues. The CDR3 here is CSVADYEQYF. The DNA for the CDR3 is TGCAGCGTTGCCGATTATGAGCAGTACTTC.

The chain has TRBV6-1 and TRBJ2-2; D remains ambiguous. The V end was cut by 1 base, the J end by 2 bases, with 5 bases between. CDR1 and CDR2 from the germline V gene are MNHNS and SASEGT. This CDR3 region has 14 residues. CDR3 in amino acids: CASSEGVNTGELFF. The CDR3 DNA follows: TGTGCCAGCAGTGAAGGGGTCAACACCGGGGAGCTGTTTTTT.

V and J are TRBV27 and TRBJ2-5, with D hard to call. V gave up 6 bases and J gave up 7 bases, with 21 bases separating them. The CDR3 length is 15 residues. CDR1 and CDR2 (germline): MNHEY, SMNVEV (reference sequence). This CDR3 reads CASSPYPRKRGTQYF. DNA of the CDR3: TGTGCCAGCAGCCCATACCCACGGAAAAGAGGGACCCAGTACTTC.

The chain couples TRBV5-5 to TRBJ1-1; D might be TRBD1 (6 bases). CDR1 and CDR2 (germline): SGHKS, YYEKEE (reference sequence). V shed 3 bases and J shed 1 base, with 10 bases lying between them. This CDR3 is built from 14 residues. DNA for the CDR3: TGTGCCAGCAGCTACCGGACAGCGAACACTGAAGCTTTCTTT. Its protein is CASSYRTANTEAFF.

The chain links TRBV7-3 to TRBJ2-1; 10 bases agree with TRBD2. The V and J ends lost 5 bases and 1 base, in that order; junction bases with no gene match: 5. Per germline, CDR1 SGHTA and CDR2 FQGTGA. CDR3 size: 16 residues. CDR3 bases: TGTGCCAGCAGCCAACTAGCGGGGCAATCCTACAATGAGCAGTTCTTC. Protein sequence: CASSQLAGQSYNEQFF.

The chain employs TRBV10-3 and TRBJ1-1, with D unresolved. The CDR3 length is 12 residues. From germline, CDR1 is ENHRY and CDR2 SYGVKD. The germline V and J ends were trimmed by 4 bases and 1 base, with 4 bases remaining between them. CDR3: CAISVGNTEAFF. The CDR3 DNA follows: TGTGCCATCAGTGTGGGGAACACTGAAGCTTTCTTT.

J is TRBJ1-3 and V is TRBV30, with D hard to call. Trimming removed 2 bases at V and 3 bases at J, with 8 bases between. Germline values: CDR1 GTSNPN, CDR2 SVGIG (reference sequence). CDR3 length: 13 residues. The CDR3 nucleotides are TGTGCCTGGAGTCGAGGAAGTGGAAACACCATATATTTT. It specifies CAWSRGSGNTIYF.

The rearrangement uses TRBV4-2 and TRBJ2-2, with TRBD1 matching over 7 bases. The germline V gene encodes CDR1 LGHNA and CDR2 YNFKEQ. CDR3 length: 16 amino acids. Trimming at V came to 0 bases and at J to 4 bases, leaving 5 bases not matched to a gene. The CDR3 protein is CASSQEKGARTGELFF. In DNA form, the CDR3 reads TGTGCCAGCAGCCAAGAGAAGGGGGCTCGCACCGGGGAGCTGTTTTTT.

V usage is TRBV19 and J usage is TRBJ2-7; 7 bases agree with TRBD1. V was clipped by 5 bases and J by 3 bases; unmatched bases: 7. The CDR3 has 14 amino acids. Germline loops: CDR1 LNHDA, CDR2 SQIVND (reference sequence). CDR3 DNA sequence: TGTGCCAGTAGTGCCGGGACAGATATCTACGAGCAGTACTTC. Its protein is CASSAGTDIYEQYF.

This clone has just a few counts. This chain uses TRBV6-6 with TRBJ2-1; TRBD2 might be the D (5 bases). V was pared by 8 bases and J by 6 bases, with 14 bases between. The CDR3 contains 13 residues. The germline CDR1 and CDR2 sequences are MNHNY and SVGAGI (reference sequence). The CDR3 loop is CASGVVAGNEQFF. DNA for the CDR3: TGTGCCAGCGGTGTGGTCGCGGGCAATGAGCAGTTCTTC.

The chain carries TRBV18 and TRBJ1-2; D is unresolved. CDR1 is KGHSH and CDR2 is LQKENI in the germline V gene. The CDR3 contains 15 residues. V lost 6 bases to trimming and J lost 6 bases, with 20 bases between them. CDR3 coding DNA: TGTGCCAGCTCCCCCCCAATCTCGGCTCGGGATGGCTACACCTTC. It codes for CASSPPISARDGYTF.

The genes are TRBV20-1 and TRBJ2-7; D unclear. Trimming pared 4 bases from V and 4 bases from J, leaving 8 bases between. There are 11 residues in the CDR3. From germline, CDR1 is DFQATT and CDR2 SNEGSKA (reference sequence). CDR3 nucleotide sequence: TGCAGTGCTATGAACCGGTACGAGCAGTACTTC. Encoded protein: CSAMNRYEQYF.

The chain is built from TRBV23-1 and TRBJ1-2; no clear D gene. TRBV23-1 is noted as an ORF with a role that remains uncertain. The CDR3 has 13 residues. V lost 10 bases to trimming and J lost 4 bases, with 16 bases between them. The CDR3: CAIHGVSGYGYTF. CDR3 DNA sequence: TGCGCCATCCACGGGGTGTCAGGCTATGGCTACACCTTC.

V is TRBV4-1 and J is TRBJ2-7; D is possibly TRBD1 (6 bases). V was cut by 3 bases and J by 0 bases, with 15 bases left in between. The CDR3 is 16 amino acids. Germline V gene sequence: CDR1 MGHRA, CDR2 YSYEKL. CDR3 sequence reads: CASSHLGTRASYEQYF. As DNA, the CDR3 is TGCGCCAGCAGCCATTTAGGGACAAGGGCCTCCTACGAGCAGTACTTC.

The rearrangement links TRBV9 to TRBJ2-2, with no clear D. Trimming stripped 0 bases from V and 2 bases from J, with 8 bases between. This CDR3 is 15 amino acids long. The germline V gene has CDR1 SGDLS and CDR2 YYNGEE. As DNA, the CDR3 is TGTGCCAGCAGCGTAGTCCTGGGAAACACCGGGGAGCTGTTTTTT. This sequence encodes CASSVVLGNTGELFF.

The chain is built from TRBV30 and TRBJ2-7; a possible D gene is TRBD1 (6 bases). CDR3 length: 13 residues. The V gene lost 0 bases and the J gene lost 6 bases, with 12 bases spanning the gap. Germline CDR1 GTSNPN, CDR2 SVGIG (reference sequence). The CDR3 here is CAWSVRTVTEQYF. The CDR3 DNA reads TGTGCCTGGAGTGTACGGACAGTTACCGAGCAGTACTTC.

The J gene is TRBJ2-7, the V gene TRBV19; maybe TRBD1 (6 bases). Germline CDR1 reads LNHDA; CDR2 reads SQIVND (reference sequence). The CDR3 runs 14 residues. V was cut by 4 bases and J by 2 bases, with 12 bases left in between. The CDR3 sequence is CASSTREGAYEQYF. DNA of the CDR3: TGTGCCAGTAGTACAAGAGAGGGGGCCTACGAGCAGTACTTC.

The CDR3 region has the DNA TGTGCCAGCTCACTCCAGGGACTAGCGGGGGCCTACGAGCAGTACTTC. This sequence encodes CASSLQGLAGAYEQYF. This sequence joins TRBV18 and TRBJ2-7, with 14 bases aligning to TRBD2. CDR1 and CDR2 from the germline V gene are KGHSH and LQKENI. There are 16 residues in the CDR3. V lost 4 bases to trimming and J lost 2 bases; unmatched junction nucleotides: 4.

In its sample, this clone was seen once. This chain joins TRBV4-2 and TRBJ2-7; weak D call: TRBD2 (5 bases). V gave up 0 bases and J gave up 1 base, with 10 bases separating them. The CDR3 is 15 residues long. Germline CDR1 is LGHNA and CDR2 is YNFKEQ. For the CDR3, the DNA is TGTGCCAGCAGCCAAGAGGACTTCTTTTCCTACGAGCAGTACTTC. It is translated as CASSQEDFFSYEQYF.